This section outlines one TCR beta chain sequence together with its context. Its antigen is not identified. The sample is drawn from a study of blood T cells in healthy people across ages. Overall study results and limits: Reliance upon unsorted PBMCs precluded definitive naive versus antigen-experienced comparison.

V lost 7 bases, J lost 10 bases, and 18 bases stayed unmatched. CDR3 length: 14 residues. The V gene's germline CDR1 is SQVTM and CDR2 ANQGSEA. Then a second PCR, running about 6 to 11 cycles, was carried out with a sample-barcoded 5' primer and a J-beta primer mix. TCRdb ran MiXCR on the 5' RACE reads and lists one entry per CDR3 protein. The sample shows fewer than 1,000,000 distinct CDR3 sequences, around 42% of them seen only once. The TCR sequence derives from a man aged 55 to 69 in good health. The V gene is TRBV29-1, the J gene TRBJ2-7, with 8 bases lining up with TRBD2. The sample was blood. CDR3 region: CSAGRGGLLEAQYF. CDR3 sequence (DNA): TGCAGCGCCGGCCGGGGGGGGCTTCTGGAGGCCCAGTACTTC.